This T cell receptor beta chain was obtained from a study of blood T cells in healthy people across ages. Study context: Template switching caught about one barcoded beta molecule for each two T cells.

Germline V gene lookup returns CDR1 SGHVS and CDR2 FNYEAQ. The CDR3 loop spans 16 amino acids. The ends were cut back, 3 bases at V and 2 bases at J, with 13 bases in the middle. Primers used in a second PCR of roughly 6 to 11 cycles were a sample-barcoded 5' primer and a J-beta primer mix. TCRdb re-analysed the 5' RACE reads in MiXCR, keeping a single row per CDR3 protein. The sample carries nearly 1 million distinct CDR3 sequences, roughly 47% recorded once. The sequencing input was blood. The receptor was isolated from a woman in her sixties or seventies in good health. This rearrangement joins TRBV7-6 to TRBJ1-4; the D gene is possibly TRBD1 (5 bases). CDR3: CASSFPGGKTNEKLFF. The CDR3 region has the DNA TGTGCCAGCAGCTTCCCCGGGGGGAAGACTAATGAAAAACTGTTTTTT.